A selection of T cell receptor beta chains follows, all from one sample in a study of tumor-infiltrating lymphocytes in primary liver carcinoma. TCRdb fed the multiplex PCR reads into MiXCR, producing one record per CDR3 protein. The sample lists 300,000 to 400,000 distinct CDR3 sequences, around three fifths occurring once. Sequenced material: peripheral blood. The receptors derive from a man aged 35 to 55 with primary liver carcinoma and hepatitis B virus infection. The CDR3 runs from the conserved cysteine through the conserved F or W. The D gene is left open where the match is weak. Not every row has a clone size; where given, it reads once, few, many or a size class.

size	J	V	D	DNA	CDR3
many	TRBJ2-1	TRBV11-3	TRBD2	TGTGCCAGCAGCCTTAGCGGGAGGGGGGGTGAGCAGTTCTTC	CASSLSGRGGEQFF
.	TRBJ2-7	TRBV5-1	TRBD2	TGTGCCAGCAGAAGCGGGACCTCACAACCCTACGGGCAGTACTTC	CASRSGTSQPYGQYF
.	TRBJ2-3	TRBV4-1	TRBD2	TGCGCCAGCAGCCAAGCACTAGCGGAGATCACAGATACGCAGTATTTT	CASSQALAEITDTQYF
few	TRBJ1-2	TRBV7-9	.	TGTGCCAGCAGCTTTGGGGGAGGGGGTAGTAACTATGGCTACACCTTC	CASSFGGGGSNYGYTF
.	TRBJ1-2	TRBV11-2	.	TGTGCCAACAGCTTAGCGCAGGGAGGCTACACCTTC	CANSLAQGGYTF
once	TRBJ1-1	TRBV11-2	TRBD1	TGTGGCAGCAGCTTAGGGACAGGGGGTCTCGGATACACTGAAGCTTTCTTT	CGSSLGTGGLGYTEAFF
once	TRBJ2-1	TRBV11-2	.	TGTGCCAGCAGTCCGGACTCGAGGTATAGGGAGCAGATCTTC	CASSPDSRYREQIF
.	TRBJ1-1	TRBV30	.	TGTGTCTGGTTGAGGAGCATGGGCACTGAAGCTTTCTTT	CVWLRSMGTEAFF
.	TRBJ2-5	TRBV6-5	.	TGTGCTAGCAGTTACTCGGGTATAAGCGGGACAACGCGTGTGACCCAGTACTTC	CASSYSGISGTTRVTQYF
.	TRBJ2-7	TRBV11-3	TRBD2	TGTCTCAGCAGCTTAGAAAGCGGGAAGAACTACGAGCAGTACTTC	CLSSLESGKNYEQYF
.	TRBJ2-3	TRBV11-2	.	TGTGTCAGCAGTCCGGGGAACCTACCGCGCACAAATACGCAGTATTTT	CVSSPGNLPRTNTQYF
.	TRBJ1-2	TRBV12-3/TRBV12-4	.	TGTGCCAGCCAGGAGCCGAGCTCCAGCTTGCGCTACACCTTC	CASQEPSSSLRYTF
.	TRBJ1-2	TRBV13	.	TGTGCCAGCAGTACAGGACAGACAGCTAACTATGGCTACACCTTC	CASSTGQTANYGYTF
few	TRBJ2-1	TRBV7-9	.	TGTGCCAGCAGCCAAGGCCGCTATCCGTTCTTC	CASSQGRYPFF
.	TRBJ2-2	TRBV30	.	TGTGCCTGGAGTGACGGACTATCGGGGGCTCCCGGGGAGCTGTTTTTT	CAWSDGLSGAPGELFF
.	TRBJ1-1	TRBV19	TRBD1	TGTGCCAATAGTATCGGGCAGGGGGTGAGGACTGAAGCTTTCTTT	CANSIGQGVRTEAFF
many	TRBJ2-5	TRBV11-3	.	TGTGCCTATGCTACTAGGTTCCAGGAGACCCAGTACTTC	CAYATRFQETQYF
many	TRBJ2-1	TRBV6-1	.	TGTGCCAGCAGGCCGAGGGGGGCCCATGAGCAGTTCTTC	CASRPRGAHEQFF
.	TRBJ2-7	TRBV28	TRBD2	TGTGCCAGCAGTTCTAGCGGGAGGGGACACTCACCATACGAGCAGTACTTC	CASSSSGRGHSPYEQYF
.	TRBJ1-2	TRBV25-1	.	TGTGCCAGCAGTGCGCAGGAGGCTATTGGCTACACCTTC	CASSAQEAIGYTF
.	TRBJ2-7	TRBV5-1	TRBD2	TGCGCCAGCAGCCCTGTCGGACTAGCGGGAGTCCACGAGCAGTACTTC	CASSPVGLAGVHEQYF
few	TRBJ1-2	TRBV10-2	.	TGCGCCAGCAGTGCCCCTCGGAGCCCTCTCCACTACACCTTC	CASSAPRSPLHYTF
.	TRBJ1-5	TRBV7-9	.	TGTGCCGGCAGCTTATGGGAGAATCAGCCCCAGCATTTT	CAGSLWENQPQHF
.	TRBJ2-1	TRBV11-3	.	TGTGCCAGCAACTTGATTAGCGAGAGCAATGAGCAGTTCTTT	CASNLISESNEQFF
many	TRBJ1-2	TRBV10-3	.	TGTGCCATCACCTCAATGGCGGATAACTATGGCTACACCTTC	CAITSMADNYGYTF
few	TRBJ1-1	TRBV28	.	TGTGCCAGCAAGGAGGACACTGAAGCTTTCTTT	CASKEDTEAFF
.	TRBJ2-7	TRBV11-2	.	TGTGCCAGCCGCTCAGGCCCCCGGTGGGAGCAGTACTTC	CASRSGPRWEQYF
.	TRBJ2-7	TRBV5-1	.	TGCGCCAGCAGCATGACGGACAAAACCTACGAGCAGTACTTC	CASSMTDKTYEQYF
.	TRBJ2-1	TRBV28	TRBD2	TGTGCCAGCAGTAAATCCCCGGGACTAACCCACAATGAGCAGTTCTTC	CASSKSPGLTHNEQFF
.	TRBJ1-1	TRBV11-2	.	TGTGCCAGCTGCCCAACTAGAAACACTGAAGCTTTCTTT	CASCPTRNTEAFF
.	TRBJ2-7	TRBV5-1	TRBD1	TGCGCCAGCAGCTTGAGGCCAGGGGGTCGCAACGAGCAGTACTTC	CASSLRPGGRNEQYF
many	TRBJ2-7	TRBV11-1	.	TGTGCCAGCAGCAACACGGGACAAATCTCCTACGAGCAGTACTTC	CASSNTGQISYEQYF
.	TRBJ2-6	TRBV11-2	.	TGTGCCAGCAGCTTAAACAGTGGGCTCTTTTCTGGGGCCAACGTCCTGACCTTC	CASSLNSGLFSGANVLTF
.	TRBJ2-7	TRBV29-1	TRBD1	TGCAGTGTTAAAGCCGGGACAGGGCCCTACGAGCAGTACTTC	CSVKAGTGPYEQYF
.	TRBJ1-4	TRBV4-1	TRBD1	TGCGCCAGCAGCCCACCTTGGCAGGGGGGAATTGAAAAACTGTTTTTT	CASSPPWQGGIEKLFF